This TCR beta chain was recorded in a study of OX40 agonist ivuxolimab in advanced cancers. Germline V lookup: CDR1 SGHVS, CDR2 FQNEAQ. V shed 1 base and J 7 bases; nucleotides not matched to a gene: 7. This CDR3 has 15 amino acids. Only in-frame clones appear in the TCRdb table, and some are missing; sequencing was by immunoSEQ multiplex PCR. The sample yields tens of thousands of clones, around 89% seen once. The sequencing here drew on CD4+ or CD8+ T cells sorted from blood, taken in a trial of the OX40 agonist ivuxolimab. The rearrangement joins TRBV7-8 to TRBJ1-5, with 7 bases identical to TRBD1. The clonotype comes from an adult with an advanced solid tumor such as melanoma, head and neck, liver or kidney cancer. The CDR3 loop reads CASSLEDRVGQPQHF. CDR3 DNA sequence: TGTGCCAGCAGCTTAGAAGACAGGGTCGGCCAGCCCCAGCATTTT.